This TCR beta chain was sequenced during a study of control samples from healthy donors and cancer patients. Produced via immunoSEQ multiplex PCR; TCRdb's table is partial and in-frame only. The table includes about 98,000 clones, 79% detected once. The CDR3 contains 16 residues. Germline loops: CDR1 SGDLS, CDR2 YYNGEE. V lost 0 bases to trimming and J lost 3 bases; unmatched junction nucleotides: 6. The rearrangement uses TRBV9 and TRBJ2-3, with 8 nucleotides matching TRBD1. The material sequenced was blood. The clonotype originates from a woman aged 30 to 39 in good health. CDR3 DNA sequence: TGTGCCAGCAGCGTAGGGCAGGGGGCGTTAACAGATACGCAGTATTTT. Its translation: CASSVGQGALTDTQYF.